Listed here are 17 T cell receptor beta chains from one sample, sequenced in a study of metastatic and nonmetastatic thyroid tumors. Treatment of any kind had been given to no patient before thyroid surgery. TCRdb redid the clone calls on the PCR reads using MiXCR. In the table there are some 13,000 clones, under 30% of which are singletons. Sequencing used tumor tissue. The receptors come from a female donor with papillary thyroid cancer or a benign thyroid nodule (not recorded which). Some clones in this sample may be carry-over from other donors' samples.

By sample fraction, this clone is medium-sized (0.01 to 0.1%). The DNA for the CDR3 is TGTGCCAGCACAGGTGGGACAGGTATATATGGCTACACCTTC. It translates to CASTGGTGIYGYTF. The chain joins TRBV6-1 to TRBJ1-2; 8 nucleotides match TRBD1. Germline lookup yields CDR1 MNHNS and CDR2 SASEGT. The CDR3 extends over 14 amino acids. Trimming took 7 bases from V and 5 from J; bases not matched to a gene: 9.

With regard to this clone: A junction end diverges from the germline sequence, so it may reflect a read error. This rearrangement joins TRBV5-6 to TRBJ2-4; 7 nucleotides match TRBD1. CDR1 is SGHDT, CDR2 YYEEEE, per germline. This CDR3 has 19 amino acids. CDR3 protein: CASSFYRGYPFLAKNIHYF. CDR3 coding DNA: TGTGCTAGCAGCTTCTACAGGGGCTACCCTTTCCTAGCCAAAAACATTCATTACTTC.

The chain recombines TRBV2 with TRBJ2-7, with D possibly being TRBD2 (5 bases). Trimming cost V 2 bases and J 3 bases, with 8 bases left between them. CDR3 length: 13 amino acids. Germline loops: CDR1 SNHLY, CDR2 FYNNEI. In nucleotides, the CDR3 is TGTGCCAGCAGTGAACGACTATACTACGAGCAGTACTTC. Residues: CASSERLYYEQYF.

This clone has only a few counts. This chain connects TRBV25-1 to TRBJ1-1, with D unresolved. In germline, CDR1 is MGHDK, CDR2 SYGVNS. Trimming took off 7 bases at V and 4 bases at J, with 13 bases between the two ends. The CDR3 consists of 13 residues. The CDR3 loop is CASIHGHGTEAFF. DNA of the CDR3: TGTGCCAGCATCCATGGGCACGGCACTGAAGCTTTCTTT.

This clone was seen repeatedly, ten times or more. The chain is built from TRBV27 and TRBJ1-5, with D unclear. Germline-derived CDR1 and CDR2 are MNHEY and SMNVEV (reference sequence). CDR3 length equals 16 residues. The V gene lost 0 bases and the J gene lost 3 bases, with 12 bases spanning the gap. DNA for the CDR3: TGTGCCAGCAGTTTATCACCCAGAGGTACCAATCAGCCCCAGCATTTT. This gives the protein CASSLSPRGTNQPQHF.

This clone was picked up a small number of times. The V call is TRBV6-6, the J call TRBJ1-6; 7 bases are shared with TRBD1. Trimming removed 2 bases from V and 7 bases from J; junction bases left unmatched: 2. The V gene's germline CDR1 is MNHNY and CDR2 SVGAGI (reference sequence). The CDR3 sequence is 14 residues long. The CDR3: CASSYGTANSPLHF. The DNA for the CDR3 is TGTGCCAGCAGTTACGGGACAGCCAATTCACCCCTCCACTTT.

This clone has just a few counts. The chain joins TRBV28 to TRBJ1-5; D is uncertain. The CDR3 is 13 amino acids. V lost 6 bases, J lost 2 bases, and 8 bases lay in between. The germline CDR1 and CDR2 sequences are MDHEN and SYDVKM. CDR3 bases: TGTGCCAGCAGGGAGGGAGGCAATCAGCCCCAGCATTTT. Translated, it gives CASREGGNQPQHF.

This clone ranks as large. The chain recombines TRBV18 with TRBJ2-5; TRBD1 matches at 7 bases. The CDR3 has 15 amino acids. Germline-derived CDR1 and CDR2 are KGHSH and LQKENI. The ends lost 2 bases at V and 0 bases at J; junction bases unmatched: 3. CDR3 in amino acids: CASSPNDRDQETQYF. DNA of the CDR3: TGTGCCAGCTCACCAAACGACAGGGACCAAGAGACCCAGTACTTC.

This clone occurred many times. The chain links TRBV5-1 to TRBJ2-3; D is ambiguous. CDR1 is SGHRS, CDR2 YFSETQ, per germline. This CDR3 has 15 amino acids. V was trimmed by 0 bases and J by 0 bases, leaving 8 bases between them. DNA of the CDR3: TGCGCCAGCAGCTTGGACGCACCTAGCACAGATACGCAGTATTTT. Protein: CASSLDAPSTDTQYF.

The CDR3 protein is CASSQGRWDEQFF. In DNA form, the CDR3 reads TGTGCCAGCAGCCAGGGTCGATGGGATGAGCAGTTCTTC. The chain is built from TRBV11-1 and TRBJ2-1; perhaps TRBD1 as D (5 bases). Germline assignment: CDR1 SGHAT and CDR2 FQDESV (reference sequence). The CDR3 runs to 13 residues. The ends were cut back, 5 bases at V and 8 bases at J, with 13 bases in the middle. The full variable domain, completed using reference TRBV11-1 and TRBJ2-1, is EAEVAQSPRYKITEKSQAVAFWCDPISGHATLYWYRQILGQGPELLVQFQDESVVDDSQLPKDRFSAERLKGVDSTLKIQPAELGDSAMYLCASSQGRWDEQFFGPGTRLTVL.

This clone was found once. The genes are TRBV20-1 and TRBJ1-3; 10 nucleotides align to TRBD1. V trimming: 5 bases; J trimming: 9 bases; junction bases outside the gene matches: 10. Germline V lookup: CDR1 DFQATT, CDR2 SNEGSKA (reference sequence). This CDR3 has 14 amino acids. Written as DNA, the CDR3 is TGCAGTGCTCCCGACCGGGACAGGGGATCCACCATATATTTT. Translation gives CSAPDRDRGSTIYF.

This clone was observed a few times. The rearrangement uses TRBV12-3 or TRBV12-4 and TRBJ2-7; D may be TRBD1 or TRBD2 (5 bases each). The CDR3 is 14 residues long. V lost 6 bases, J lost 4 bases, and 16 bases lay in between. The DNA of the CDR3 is TGTGCCAGCAGCTACATGGGACGGGAATACGAGCAGTACTTC. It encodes CASSYMGREYEQYF.

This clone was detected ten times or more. Here the CDR3 DNA reads TGTGCCAGCAGTTTGGCACCCAAGCAGTCTGAAGCTTTCTTT. It encodes CASSLAPKQSEAFF. This chain joins TRBV12-3 or TRBV12-4 and TRBJ1-1; no definite D call. The CDR3 is 14 residues long. Trimming shortened V by 3 bases and J by 6 bases, and 14 bases separated the two germline ends.

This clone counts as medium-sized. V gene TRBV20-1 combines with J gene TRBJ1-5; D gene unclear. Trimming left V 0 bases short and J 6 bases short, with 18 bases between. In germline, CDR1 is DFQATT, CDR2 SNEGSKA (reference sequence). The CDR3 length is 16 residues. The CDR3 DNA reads TGCAGTGCTAGAGATGCGCGGGAGATTGGTAGTCAGCCCCAGCATTTT. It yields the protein CSARDAREIGSQPQHF.

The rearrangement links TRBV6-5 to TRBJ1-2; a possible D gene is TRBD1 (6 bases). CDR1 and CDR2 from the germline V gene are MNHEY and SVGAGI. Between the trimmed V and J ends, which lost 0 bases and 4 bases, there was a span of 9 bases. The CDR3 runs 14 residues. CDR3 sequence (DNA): TGTGCCAGCAGTTACTCGGGAGGGGGCTATGGCTACACCTTC. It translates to CASSYSGGGYGYTF.

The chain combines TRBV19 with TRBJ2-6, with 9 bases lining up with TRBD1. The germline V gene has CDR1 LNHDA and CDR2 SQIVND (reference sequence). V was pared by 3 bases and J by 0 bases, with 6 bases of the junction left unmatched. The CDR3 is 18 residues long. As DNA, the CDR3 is TGTGCCAGTAGTATTAGGGACAGGGCCTTCTCTGGGGCCAACGTCCTGACTTTC. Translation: CASSIRDRAFSGANVLTF.

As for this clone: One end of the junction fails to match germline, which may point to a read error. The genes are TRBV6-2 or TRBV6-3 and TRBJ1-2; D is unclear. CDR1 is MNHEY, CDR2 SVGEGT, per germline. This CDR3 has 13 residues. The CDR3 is CASSSPVGYVYTF. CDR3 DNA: TGTGCCAGCAGTTCCCCGGTGGGCTATGTCTACACCTTC.